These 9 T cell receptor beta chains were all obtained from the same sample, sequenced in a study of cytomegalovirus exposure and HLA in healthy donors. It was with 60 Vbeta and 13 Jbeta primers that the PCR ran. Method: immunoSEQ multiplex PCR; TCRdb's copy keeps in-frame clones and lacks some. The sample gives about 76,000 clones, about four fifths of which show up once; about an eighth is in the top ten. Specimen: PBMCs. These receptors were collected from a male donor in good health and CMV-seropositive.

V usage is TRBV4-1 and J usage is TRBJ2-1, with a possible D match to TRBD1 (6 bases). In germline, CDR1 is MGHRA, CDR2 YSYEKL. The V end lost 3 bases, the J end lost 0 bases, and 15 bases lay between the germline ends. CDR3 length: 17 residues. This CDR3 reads CASSQGSGESSYNEQFF. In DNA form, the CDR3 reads TGCGCCAGCAGCCAGGGCTCAGGGGAGAGCTCCTACAATGAGCAGTTCTTC.

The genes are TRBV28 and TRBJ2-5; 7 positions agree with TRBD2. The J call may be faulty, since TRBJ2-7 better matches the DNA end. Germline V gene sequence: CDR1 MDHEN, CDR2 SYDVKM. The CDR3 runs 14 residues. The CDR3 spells CASSPPGGSYEQYF. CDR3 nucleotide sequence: TGTGCCAGCAGCCCCCCCGGGGGGTCCTACGAGCAGTACTTC.

The CDR3 sequence is CASSYEASSYNEQFF. The CDR3 DNA follows: TGTGCCAGCAGTTATGAGGCAAGCTCCTACAATGAGCAGTTCTTC. The chain recombines TRBV6-5 with TRBJ2-1, with no clear D. CDR1 and CDR2 (germline): MNHEY, SVGAGI. V lost 3 bases and J 0 bases, leaving 9 bases between the germline ends. The CDR3 loop spans 15 amino acids.

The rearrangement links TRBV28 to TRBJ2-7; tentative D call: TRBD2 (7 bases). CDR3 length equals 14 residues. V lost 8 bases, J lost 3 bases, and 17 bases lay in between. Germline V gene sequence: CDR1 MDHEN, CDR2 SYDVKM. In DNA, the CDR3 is TGTGCCAGCTCAAAGACGGGGGGCATCTACGAGCAGTACTTC. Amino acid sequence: CASSKTGGIYEQYF.

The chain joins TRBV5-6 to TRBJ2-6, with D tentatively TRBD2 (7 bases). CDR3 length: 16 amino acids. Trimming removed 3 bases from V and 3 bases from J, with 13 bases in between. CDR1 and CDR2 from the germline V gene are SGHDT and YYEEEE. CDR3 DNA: TGTGCCAGCAGCTGGGAGGGGGGGCGTGGGGCCAACGTCCTGACTTTC. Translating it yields CASSWEGGRGANVLTF. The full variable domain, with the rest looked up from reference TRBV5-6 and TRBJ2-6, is DAGVTQSPTHLIKTRGQQVTLRCSPKSGHDTVSWYQQALGQGPQFIFQYYEEEERQRGNFPDRFSGHQFPNYSSELNVNALLLGDSALYLCASSWEGGRGANVLTFGAGSRLTVL.

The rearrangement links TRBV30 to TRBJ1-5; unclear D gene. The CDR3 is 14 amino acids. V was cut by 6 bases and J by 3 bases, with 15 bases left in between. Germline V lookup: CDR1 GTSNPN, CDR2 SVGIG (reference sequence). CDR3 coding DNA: TGTGCCTGCAGCATCACGGGGTTCAATCAGCCCCAGCATTTT. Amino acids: CACSITGFNQPQHF.

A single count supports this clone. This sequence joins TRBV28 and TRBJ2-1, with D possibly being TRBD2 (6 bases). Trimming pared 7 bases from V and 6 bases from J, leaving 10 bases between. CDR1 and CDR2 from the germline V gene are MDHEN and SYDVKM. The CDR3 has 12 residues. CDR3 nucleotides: TGTGCCAGCAACGGGGGTGCCAATGAGCAGTTCTTC. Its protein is CASNGGANEQFF.

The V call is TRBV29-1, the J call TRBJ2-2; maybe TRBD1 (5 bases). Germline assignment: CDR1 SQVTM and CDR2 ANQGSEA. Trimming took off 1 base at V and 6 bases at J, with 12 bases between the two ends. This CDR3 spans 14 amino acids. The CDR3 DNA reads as TGCAGCGTTGAAGGGGCAGGGAAACCCGGGGAGCTGTTTTTT. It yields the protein CSVEGAGKPGELFF.

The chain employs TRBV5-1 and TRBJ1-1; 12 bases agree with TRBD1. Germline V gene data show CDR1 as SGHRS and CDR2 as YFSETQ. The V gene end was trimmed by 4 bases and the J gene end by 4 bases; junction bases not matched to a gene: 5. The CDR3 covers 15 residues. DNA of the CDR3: TGCGCCAGCAGCACAGGGACAGGGGGCTTCACTGAAGCTTTCTTT. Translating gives CASSTGTGGFTEAFF.